The 5 T cell receptor beta chains below all came from one sample that was sequenced in a study of blood T cell repertoires in COVID-19. This table comes from immunoSEQ multiplex PCR, and its TCRdb copy is limited to in-frame clones, with some not included. The repertoire holds tens of thousands of clones, with roughly 90% as singletons. What was sequenced was peripheral blood. The receptors derive from a human donor in a cohort sampled during active COVID-19.

V gene TRBV5-1 combines with J gene TRBJ2-5, with 9 positions matching TRBD2. Losses at the gene ends were 0 bases for V and 7 bases for J; bases not matched to a gene: 4. CDR3 length: 14 amino acids. Germline V lookup: CDR1 SGHRS, CDR2 YFSETQ. This chain's CDR3 is CASSLGLADRTQYF. CDR3 nucleotides: TGCGCCAGCAGCTTGGGACTAGCGGACAGGACCCAGTACTTC.

The chain links TRBV21-1 to TRBJ1-2. TRBV21-1 is described as a pseudogene. This CDR3 is built from 13 residues. This chain's CDR3 is CASSNSGSYGYTF. In DNA form, the CDR3 reads TGTGCCAGCAGCAACTCGGGGTCATATGGCTACACCTTC.

This chain links TRBV5-4 with TRBJ2-5, with 7 bases lining up with TRBD1. V dropped 4 bases and J dropped 1; count of bases not matched to a gene: 10. The CDR3 has 16 residues. CDR1 and CDR2 from the germline V gene are SGHNT and YYREEE (reference sequence). The CDR3: CASSPGTVPPQETQYF. In DNA, the CDR3 is TGTGCCAGCAGCCCCGGGACAGTTCCCCCCCAAGAGACCCAGTACTTC.

The chain links TRBV28 to TRBJ2-3; 7 nucleotides line up with TRBD1. Trimming at V came to 6 bases and at J to 4 bases, leaving 13 bases not matched to a gene. This CDR3 has 16 residues. From germline, CDR1 is MDHEN and CDR2 SYDVKM. The CDR3 sequence is CASSSGQRIRPDTQYF. CDR3 coding DNA: TGTGCCAGCAGCTCGGGACAGCGGATTCGCCCAGATACGCAGTATTTT.

This clone has a single count. The chain is built from TRBV5-1 and TRBJ2-7; perhaps TRBD1 as D (6 bases). CDR3 length: 16 residues. Per the germline V gene, CDR1 is SGHRS and CDR2 is YFSETQ. V was cut by 5 bases and J by 2 bases, with 20 bases left in between. This CDR3 reads CASSPIGQQLTYEQYF. DNA for the CDR3: TGCGCCAGCAGTCCAATCGGACAGCAATTAACCTACGAGCAGTACTTC. The variable domain in full, completed from reference TRBV5-1 and TRBJ2-7, reads KAGVTQTPRYLIKTRGQQVTLSCSPISGHRSVSWYQQTPGQGLQFLFEYFSETQRNKGNFPGRFSGRQFSNSRSEMNVSTLELGDSALYLCASSPIGQQLTYEQYFGPGTRLTVT.